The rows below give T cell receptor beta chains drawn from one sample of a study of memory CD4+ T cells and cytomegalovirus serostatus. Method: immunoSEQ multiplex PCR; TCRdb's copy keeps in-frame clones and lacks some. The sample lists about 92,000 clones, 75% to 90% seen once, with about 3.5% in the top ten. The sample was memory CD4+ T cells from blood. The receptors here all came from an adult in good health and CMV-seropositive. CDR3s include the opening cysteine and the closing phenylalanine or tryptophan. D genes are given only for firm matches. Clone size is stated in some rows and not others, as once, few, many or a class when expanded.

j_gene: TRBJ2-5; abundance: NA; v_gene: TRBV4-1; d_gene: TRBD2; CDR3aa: CASSRGIAGGSGQETQYF; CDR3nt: TGCGCCAGCAGTCGTGGGATAGCGGGAGGATCAGGGCAAGAGACCCAGTACTTC
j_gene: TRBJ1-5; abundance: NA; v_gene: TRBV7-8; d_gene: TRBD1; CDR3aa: CASRQGSNQPQHF; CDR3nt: TGTGCCAGCCGACAGGGGTCTAATCAGCCCCAGCATTTT
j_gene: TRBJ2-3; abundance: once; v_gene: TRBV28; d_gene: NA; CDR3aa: CATSKATDTQYF; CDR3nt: TGTGCCACCAGCAAGGCCACAGATACGCAGTATTTT
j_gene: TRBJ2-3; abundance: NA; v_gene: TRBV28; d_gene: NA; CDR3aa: CASSFLSHYTQYF; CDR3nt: TGTGCCAGCAGTTTCCTATCCCACTATACGCAGTATTTT
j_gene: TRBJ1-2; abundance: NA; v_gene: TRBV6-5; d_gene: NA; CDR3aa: CASRSSANYGYTF; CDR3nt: TGTGCCAGCAGAAGTTCAGCAAACTATGGCTACACCTTC
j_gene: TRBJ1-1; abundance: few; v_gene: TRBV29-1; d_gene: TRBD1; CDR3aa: CSVGTGNTEAFF; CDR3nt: TGCAGCGTAGGGACAGGGAACACTGAAGCTTTCTTT
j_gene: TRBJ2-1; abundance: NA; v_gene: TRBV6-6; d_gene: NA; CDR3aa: CASSSITAEQFF; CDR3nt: TGTGCCAGCAGCTCTATCACCGCTGAGCAGTTCTTC
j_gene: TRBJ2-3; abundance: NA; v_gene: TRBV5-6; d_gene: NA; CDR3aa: CASSGIGRDGTDTQYF; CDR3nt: TGTGCCAGCAGCGGCATAGGGCGGGACGGCACAGATACGCAGTATTTT
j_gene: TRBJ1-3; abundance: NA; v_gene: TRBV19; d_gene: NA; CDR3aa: CASSPGGSGNTIYF; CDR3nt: TGTGCCAGTAGCCCGGGGGGTTCTGGAAACACCATATATTTT
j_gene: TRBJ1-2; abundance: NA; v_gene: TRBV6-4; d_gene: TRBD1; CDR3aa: CASRPDRLVNYGYTF; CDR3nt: TGTGCCAGCAGGCCGGACAGGCTTGTTAACTATGGCTACACCTTC
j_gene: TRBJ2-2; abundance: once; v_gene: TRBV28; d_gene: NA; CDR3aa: CASSISAGELFF; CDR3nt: TGTGCCAGCAGCATTAGCGCCGGGGAGCTGTTTTTT
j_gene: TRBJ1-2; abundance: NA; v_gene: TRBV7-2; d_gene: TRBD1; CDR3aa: CASSGGTGSSYGYTF; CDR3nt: TGTGCCAGCAGCGGCGGGACAGGGAGCTCCTATGGCTACACCTTC
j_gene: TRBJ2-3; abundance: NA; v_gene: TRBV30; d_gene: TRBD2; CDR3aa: CAWTAAGSGGPDTQYF; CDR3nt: TGTGCCTGGACAGCCGCCGGGTCGGGAGGGCCAGATACGCAGTATTTT
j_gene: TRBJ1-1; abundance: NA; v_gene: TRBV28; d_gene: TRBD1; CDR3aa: CASSSPGTGLATEAFF; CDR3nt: TGTGCCAGCAGTAGTCCCGGGACAGGGTTGGCTACTGAAGCTTTCTTT
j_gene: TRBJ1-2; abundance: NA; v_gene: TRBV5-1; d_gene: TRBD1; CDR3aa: CASSSRQGAGGYTF; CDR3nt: TGCGCCAGCAGCTCCAGACAGGGGGCGGGTGGCTACACCTTC
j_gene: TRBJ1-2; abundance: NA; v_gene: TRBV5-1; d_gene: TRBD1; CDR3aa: CASSDGQGTISGYTF; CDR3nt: TGCGCCAGCAGCGACGGACAGGGGACAATCTCTGGCTACACCTTC
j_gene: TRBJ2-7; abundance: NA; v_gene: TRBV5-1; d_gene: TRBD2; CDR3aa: CASSLSPGRDEQYF; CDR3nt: TGCGCCAGCAGCTTGTCCCCAGGGAGGGACGAGCAGTACTTC
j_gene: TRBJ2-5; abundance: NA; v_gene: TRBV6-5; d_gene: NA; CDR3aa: CASSYSRQETQYF; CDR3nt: TGTGCCAGCAGTTACTCTAGACAAGAGACCCAGTACTTC
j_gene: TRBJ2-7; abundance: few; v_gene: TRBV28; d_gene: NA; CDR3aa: CASSFPGVSYEQYF; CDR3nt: TGTGCCAGCAGTTTCCCCGGGGTCTCCTACGAGCAGTACTTC
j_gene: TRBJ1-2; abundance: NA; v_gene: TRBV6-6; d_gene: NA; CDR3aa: CASSLVPTGFYGYTF; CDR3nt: TGTGCCAGCAGTCTGGTCCCTACAGGGTTCTATGGCTACACCTTC
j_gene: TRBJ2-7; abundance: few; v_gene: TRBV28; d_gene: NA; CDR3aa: CASSSPFNEQYF; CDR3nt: TGTGCCAGCAGTTCCCCCTTTAACGAGCAGTACTTC
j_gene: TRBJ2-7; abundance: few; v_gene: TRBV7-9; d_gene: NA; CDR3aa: CASSPSRTVQYF; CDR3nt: TGTGCCAGCAGCCCTAGCAGGACAGTACAGTACTTC
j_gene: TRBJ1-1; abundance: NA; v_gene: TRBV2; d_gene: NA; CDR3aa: CASITELVINTEAFF; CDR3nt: TGTGCCAGCATTACAGAGCTTGTGATCAACACTGAAGCTTTCTTT
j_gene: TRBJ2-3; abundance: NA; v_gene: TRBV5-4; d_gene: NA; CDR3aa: CASSFDWASTDTQYF; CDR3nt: TGTGCCAGCAGCTTTGATTGGGCTAGCACAGATACGCAGTATTTT
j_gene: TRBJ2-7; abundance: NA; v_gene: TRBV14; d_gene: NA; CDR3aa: CASAPRVASEQYF; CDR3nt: TGTGCCAGCGCCCCCAGGGTAGCGAGCGAGCAGTACTTC
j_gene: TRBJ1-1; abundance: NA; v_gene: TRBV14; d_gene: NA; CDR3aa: CASSLMNTEAFF; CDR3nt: TGTGCCAGCAGCCTGATGAACACTGAAGCTTTCTTT
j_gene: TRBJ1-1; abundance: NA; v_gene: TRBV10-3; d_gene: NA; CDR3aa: CAIGRGVGTEAFF; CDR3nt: TGTGCCATCGGACGGGGGGTCGGTACTGAAGCTTTCTTT
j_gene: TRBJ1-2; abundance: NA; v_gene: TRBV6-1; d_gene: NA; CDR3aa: CASSEARSRPGSYGYTF; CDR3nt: TGTGCCAGCAGTGAAGCGCGAAGCAGGCCTGGTTCATATGGCTACACCTTC
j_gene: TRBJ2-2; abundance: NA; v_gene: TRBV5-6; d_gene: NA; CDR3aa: CASSLRKGSTGELFF; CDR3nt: TGTGCCAGCAGCTTGCGTAAAGGGAGCACCGGGGAGCTGTTTTTT
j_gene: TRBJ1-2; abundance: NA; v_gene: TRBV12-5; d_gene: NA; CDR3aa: CASGPTANYGYTF; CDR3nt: TGTGCTAGTGGTCCGACAGCCAACTATGGCTACACCTTC
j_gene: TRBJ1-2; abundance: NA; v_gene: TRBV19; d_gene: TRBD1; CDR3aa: CASNTRQGAQYGYTF; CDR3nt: TGTGCCAGTAATACAAGACAGGGGGCTCAATATGGCTACACCTTC
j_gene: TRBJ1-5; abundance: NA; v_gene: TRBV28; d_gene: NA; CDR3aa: CASSFIRREPGQPQHF; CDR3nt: TGTGCCAGCAGTTTTATTCGGAGGGAACCTGGTCAGCCCCAGCATTTT
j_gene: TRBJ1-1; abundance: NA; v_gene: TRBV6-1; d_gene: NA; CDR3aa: CASSAPEGTEAFF; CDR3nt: TGTGCCAGCAGCGCCCCTGAGGGGACTGAAGCTTTCTTT
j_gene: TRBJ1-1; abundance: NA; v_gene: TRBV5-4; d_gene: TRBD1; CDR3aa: CASSFGQGRTEAFF; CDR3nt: TGTGCCAGCAGCTTCGGACAGGGTAGGACTGAAGCTTTCTTT
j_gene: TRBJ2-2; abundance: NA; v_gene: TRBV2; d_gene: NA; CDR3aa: CASRGQSRTGELFF; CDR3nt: TGTGCCAGCAGGGGACAAAGTAGGACCGGGGAGCTGTTTTTT
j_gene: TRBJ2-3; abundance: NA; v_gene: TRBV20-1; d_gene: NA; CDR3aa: CSARVADTQYF; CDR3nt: TGCAGTGCTAGAGTCGCAGATACGCAGTATTTT
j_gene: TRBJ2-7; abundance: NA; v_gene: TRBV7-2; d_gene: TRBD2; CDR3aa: CASSWTSGRGFYEQYF; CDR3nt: TGTGCCAGCAGCTGGACTAGCGGGAGGGGATTCTACGAGCAGTACTTC
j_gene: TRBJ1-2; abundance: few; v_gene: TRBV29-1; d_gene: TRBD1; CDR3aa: CSVDTLETGVWGYTF; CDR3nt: TGCAGCGTTGACACCTTGGAAACAGGGGTCTGGGGCTACACCTTC
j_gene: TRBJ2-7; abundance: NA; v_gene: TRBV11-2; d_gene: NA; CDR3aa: CASSHADEQYF; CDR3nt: TGTGCCAGCAGCCATGCGGACGAGCAGTACTTC
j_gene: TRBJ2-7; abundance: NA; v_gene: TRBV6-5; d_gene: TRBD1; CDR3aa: CASMSTGLAYEQYF; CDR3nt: TGTGCCAGCATGTCGACAGGGTTGGCCTACGAGCAGTACTTC
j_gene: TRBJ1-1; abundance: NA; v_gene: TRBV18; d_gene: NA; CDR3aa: CASSPSKGTEAFF; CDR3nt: TGTGCCAGCTCACCATCGAAAGGGACTGAAGCTTTCTTT
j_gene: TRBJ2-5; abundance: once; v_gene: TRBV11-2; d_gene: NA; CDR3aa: CASSLNRKETQYF; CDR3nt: TGTGCCAGCAGCCTCAACAGAAAAGAGACCCAGTACTTC
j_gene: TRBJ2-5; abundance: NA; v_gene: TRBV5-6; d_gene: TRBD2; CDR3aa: CASSFARPSGRDQETQYF; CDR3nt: TGTGCCAGCAGCTTCGCCCGCCCTAGCGGGAGGGACCAAGAGACCCAGTACTTC
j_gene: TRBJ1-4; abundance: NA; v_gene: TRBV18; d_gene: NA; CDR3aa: CASSPPSRGNEKLFF; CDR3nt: TGTGCCAGCTCACCACCGAGCAGGGGTAATGAAAAACTGTTTTTT
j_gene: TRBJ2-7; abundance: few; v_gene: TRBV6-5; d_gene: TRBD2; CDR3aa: CASRWTSGFYEQYF; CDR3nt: TGTGCCAGCAGATGGACTAGCGGGTTCTACGAGCAGTACTTC
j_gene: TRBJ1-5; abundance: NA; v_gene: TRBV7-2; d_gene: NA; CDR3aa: CASSLTLVREGKGNQPQHF; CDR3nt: TGTGCCAGCAGCTTAACGTTGGTCAGGGAGGGGAAGGGCAATCAGCCCCAGCATTTT
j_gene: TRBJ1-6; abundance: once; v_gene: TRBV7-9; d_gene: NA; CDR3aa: CASSSLPGNSPLHF; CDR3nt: TGTGCCAGCAGCTCACTACCAGGCAATTCACCCCTCCACTTT
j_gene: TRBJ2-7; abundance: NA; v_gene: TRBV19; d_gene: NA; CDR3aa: CASSIGTAIYEQYF; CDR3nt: TGTGCCAGTAGTATAGGAACCGCTATCTACGAGCAGTACTTC
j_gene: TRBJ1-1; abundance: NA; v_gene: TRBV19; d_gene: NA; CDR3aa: CASSLPNGVNTEAFF; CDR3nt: TGTGCCAGTAGTCTTCCAAATGGCGTAAACACTGAAGCTTTCTTT
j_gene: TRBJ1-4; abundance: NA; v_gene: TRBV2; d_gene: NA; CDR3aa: CASSEEGLGEKLFF; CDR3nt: TGTGCCAGCAGTGAAGAGGGGCTAGGAGAAAAACTGTTTTTT
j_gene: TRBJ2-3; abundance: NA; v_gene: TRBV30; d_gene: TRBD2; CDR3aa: CAWGLAGGATDTQYF; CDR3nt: TGTGCCTGGGGACTAGCGGGAGGCGCCACAGATACGCAGTATTTT
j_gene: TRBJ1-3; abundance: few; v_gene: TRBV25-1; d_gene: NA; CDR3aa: CASSLSGTTTGNTIYF; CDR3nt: TGTGCCAGCAGCCTATCCGGGACAACTACGGGAAACACCATATATTTT